This T cell receptor (beta chain) was recorded in a study of blood T cell repertoires in COVID-19. During active infection, Seattle patients enrolled and were then monitored through disease. This table comes from immunoSEQ multiplex PCR, and its TCRdb copy is limited to in-frame clones, with some not included. Among about 170,000 clones, approximately 86% were seen once, and the ten largest hold 7%. Losses at the gene ends were 6 bases for V and 4 bases for J; bases not matched to a gene: 9. The CDR3 sequence is 15 residues long. Germline loops: CDR1 MNHNY, CDR2 SVGAGI (reference sequence). V and J are TRBV6-6 and TRBJ1-3; 7 nucleotides line up with TRBD1. The sequencing input was peripheral blood. The receptor was derived from a woman aged 40 to 55 with COVID-19, enrolled during active disease. The CDR3 DNA follows: TGTGCCAGCAGCCATACAGGGGCGGGAGGAAACACCATATATTTT. Translating it yields CASSHTGAGGNTIYF.